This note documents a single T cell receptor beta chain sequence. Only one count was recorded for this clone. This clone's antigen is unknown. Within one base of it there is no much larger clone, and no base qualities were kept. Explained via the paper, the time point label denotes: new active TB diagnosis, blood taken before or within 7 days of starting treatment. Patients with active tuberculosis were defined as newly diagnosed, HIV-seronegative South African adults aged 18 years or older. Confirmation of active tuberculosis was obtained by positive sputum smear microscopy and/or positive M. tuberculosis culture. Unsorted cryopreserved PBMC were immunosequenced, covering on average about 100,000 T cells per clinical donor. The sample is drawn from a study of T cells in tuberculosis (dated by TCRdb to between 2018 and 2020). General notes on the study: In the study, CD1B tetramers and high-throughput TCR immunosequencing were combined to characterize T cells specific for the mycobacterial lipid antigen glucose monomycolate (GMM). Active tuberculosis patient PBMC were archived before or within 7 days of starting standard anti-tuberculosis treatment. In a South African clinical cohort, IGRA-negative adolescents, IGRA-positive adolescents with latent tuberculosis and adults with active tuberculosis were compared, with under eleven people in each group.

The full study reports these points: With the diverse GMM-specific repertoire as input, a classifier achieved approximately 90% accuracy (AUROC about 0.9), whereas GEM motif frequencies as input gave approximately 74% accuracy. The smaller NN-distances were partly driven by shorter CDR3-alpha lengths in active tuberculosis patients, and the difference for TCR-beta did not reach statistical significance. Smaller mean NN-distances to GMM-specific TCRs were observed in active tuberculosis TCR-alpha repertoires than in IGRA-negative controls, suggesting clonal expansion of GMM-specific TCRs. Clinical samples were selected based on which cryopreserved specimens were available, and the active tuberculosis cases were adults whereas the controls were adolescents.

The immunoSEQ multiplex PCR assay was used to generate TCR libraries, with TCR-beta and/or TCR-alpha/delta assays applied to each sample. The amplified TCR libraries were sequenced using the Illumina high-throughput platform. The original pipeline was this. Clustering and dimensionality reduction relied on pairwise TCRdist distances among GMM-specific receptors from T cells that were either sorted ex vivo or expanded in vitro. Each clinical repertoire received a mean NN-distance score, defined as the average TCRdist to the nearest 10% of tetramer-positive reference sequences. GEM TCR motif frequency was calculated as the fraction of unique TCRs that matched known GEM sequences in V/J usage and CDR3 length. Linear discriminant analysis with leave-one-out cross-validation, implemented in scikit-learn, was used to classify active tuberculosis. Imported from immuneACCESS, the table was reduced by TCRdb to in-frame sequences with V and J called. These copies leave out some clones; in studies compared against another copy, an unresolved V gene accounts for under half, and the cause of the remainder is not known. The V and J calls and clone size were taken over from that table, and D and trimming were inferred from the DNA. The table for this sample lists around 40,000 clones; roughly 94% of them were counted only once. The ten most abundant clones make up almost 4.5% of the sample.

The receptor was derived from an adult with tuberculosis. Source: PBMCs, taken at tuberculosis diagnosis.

The DNA is TGCAGTGCTAGAGATGGGAGGCCCCAGCATTTT. Its product reads: CSARDGRPQHF. The chain couples TRBV20-1 to TRBJ1-5; the D gene cannot be named for sure. V is pared back by 0 bases and J by 9 bases, with 6 bases lying between the germline termini. From the cysteine through the phenylalanine, the CDR3 covers 11 amino acids. Solely the CDR3 DNA is kept, with 33 bases framed from the first base. The germline V gene (reference sequence) gives CDR1 as DFQATT and CDR2 as SNEGSKA.